This T cell receptor beta chain originates from a study of Ad26.COV2.S vaccination and SARS-CoV-2 variants listed by TCRdb under 2021. As for the study more broadly: Donors in the vaccine arm were drawn from COV1001, a phase I-IIa trial of Ad26.COV2.S in healthy adults that was multicentre, randomized, double-blind and placebo-controlled. Ad26.COV2.S was administered intramuscularly at 5 x 10^10 or 1 x 10^11 viral particles, either as a single shot or as two shots given 56 days apart. Sequencing of the TCRbeta repertoire served to evaluate the specificity and breadth of SARS-CoV-2-reactive T cell receptors following Ad26.COV2.S vaccination. The TCR-sequenced set comprised around 30 samples: around 20 Ad26.COV2.S vaccine recipients, 5 placebo recipients and 8 SARS-CoV-2 convalescent individuals. Trial participants were randomized into five groups of five, in which low-dose or high-dose Ad26.COV2.S was given once or twice, or placebo was given on both occasions. Throughout the experiments and outcome assessment, investigators stayed blinded to trial group allocation. General findings and caveats noted by the study authors: The authors noted that the TCR breadth and depth analyses may have underestimated total T cell responses. Vaccine and placebo recipients had similar non-spike TCR breadth, a finding consistent with the vaccine containing only spike. After vaccination, substantial breadth of spike-specific CD8+ and CD4+ T cell responses was reported. Ad26.COV2.S recipients had higher spike-specific TCR breadth than placebo recipients (P = 0.0014). The study lacked the statistical power to compare responses across vaccine doses or regimens.

TCRbeta CDR3 regions were sequenced with the immunoSEQ Assay. After extraction, genomic DNA underwent amplification by bias-controlled multiplex PCR, followed by high-throughput sequencing. For the original study's pipeline: To quantify the absolute abundance of every unique TCRbeta CDR3 region, sequences were collapsed and filtered. T cell fraction was estimated by normalization of TCRbeta template counts to usable DNA, with usable DNA being measured through amplification of reference genes present in all nucleated cells. Repertoire TCRs were annotated as SARS-CoV-2-specific when V gene, CDR3 amino acid sequence and J gene were exactly matched to a known reactive TCR set. The reference SARS-CoV-2 TCR set was derived from MIRA and filtered for enrichment in COVID-19-positive ImmuneCODE repertoires, a step that removed public or cross-reactive TCRs. Using the MIRA antigens, annotated TCRs were further analysed by specific ORF or by position within an ORF. Depth was the summed frequency of annotated unique rearrangements, while breadth was defined as annotated unique rearrangements over total unique productive rearrangements. Two-sided Wilcoxon rank-sum tests were used to compare TCR breadth between groups. TCRdb took this table from immuneACCESS and kept in-frame rearrangements with V and J called. Such tables lack part of the clones; where checked against another copy, unresolved V genes explain under half of the gap, and the rest is unexplained. That table furnishes V, J and clone size, whereas the DNA furnished D and trimming. The sample records over 400,000 clones, less than 95% of which are singletons. The ten largest account for more than 3.5% of the sample.

V is pared back by 4 bases and J by 0 bases, with 13 bases lying between the germline termini. The germline V gene (reference sequence) sets CDR1 to GTSNPN and CDR2 to SVGIG. The CDR3, from cysteine to phenylalanine, totals 14 residues. The kept DNA is CDR3 alone, 42 bases in frame from the first base. This clone was seen a handful of times. Its antigen is still unknown. Base-call qualities are not available, and no considerably larger clone is one nucleotide away. This specimen's treatment or condition label, per the study, means: around 19 received Ad26.COV2.S at low or high dose, single or two shots; roughly 5 received placebo; per-sample allocation not given. For vaccine and placebo recipients, the sequenced repertoires came from samples collected on day 63 after the first injection. Between 29 July and 7 August 2020, Cohort 1b enrolled 20 to 30 adults aged 18-55 years at one site in Boston, USA. Ad26.COV2.S consisted of a replication-incompetent adenovirus type 26 vector by which a prefusion-stabilized SARS-CoV-2 spike protein from the original Wuhan strain was expressed.

Here the sequenced sample was peripheral blood, taken in a trial of Ad26.COV2.S vaccine versus placebo. The clonotype originates from a person between 18 and 65 years old who received the Ad26.COV2.S COVID-19 vaccine or a placebo. The receptor chain draws on TRBV30 and TRBJ2-7, with no reliable assignment of the D segment. The nucleotide sequence is given as TGTGCCTGGAATGGCCGTCCAGGCTCCTACGAGCAGTACTTC. Its protein reads: CAWNGRPGSYEQYF.